This TCR beta chain is drawn from a study of blood T cell repertoires in COVID-19. Whole-study context: COVID-19 samples collected from the United States, Italy and Spain covered acute and convalescent phases.

Original methodology: Using reference gene primer amplification, nucleated cell counts were estimated. TCRdb keeps only in-frame clones here, not all; method: immunoSEQ multiplex PCR. The DNA was the basis for D and trimming; V, J and clone size are from that table. Altogether 350,000 to 450,000 clones are present, 85% being singletons, with the ten largest covering 3% to 4%. This CDR3 is 17 amino acids long. Germline CDR1 reads LGHDT; CDR2 reads YNNKEL (reference sequence). Trimming left V 0 bases short and J 7 bases short, with 19 bases between. This receptor was taken from a woman between 18 and 29 years old with acute or convalescent COVID-19. The genes are TRBV3-1 (or the pseudogene TRBV3-2) and TRBJ1-3; D possibly corresponds to TRBD1 (6 bases). Sequenced input: peripheral blood. The CDR3, as DNA: TGTGCCAGCAGCCAAGAGTTCAGGGGCATGGCTGCGAACACCATATATTTT. It encodes CASSQEFRGMAANTIYF.